This T cell receptor beta chain was recovered during a study of human T cells and chemical hapten exposure (dated by TCRdb to about 2021). Regarding the complete study: For sensitization, 2% DPC in acetone was applied to a roughly 2 cm by roughly 2 cm area of upper inner arm skin. Patch tests used Finn chambers with 0.01% DPC on the upper back, scored after 6 days by International Contact Dermatitis Research Group standards. Most of the patients in the cohort were female, and the cohort covered alopecia areata with under or over 50% scalp involvement, alopecia totalis and alopecia universalis. The study tracked peripheral blood TCR repertoire changes in vivo during primary and secondary sensitization to the hapten diphenylcyclopropenone (DPC) in alopecia patients. Weekly therapeutic DPC doses were additionally applied to the scalp of patients throughout the roughly 25-week study period. Blood samples were taken from patients before sensitization (week 0) and at 2, 6 and about 24 weeks after DPC sensitization. Twenty-nine alopecia patients provided blood for TCR sequencing at one to four time points (pre-sensitization, 2, 6 and 24 weeks). Libraries were pooled for sequencing, and per-sample TCR yields varied mainly because of small differences in library volumes within the pool.

Concerning this clonotype: Its antigen is not yet known. No quality values exist for individual bases; no much larger clone is one base distant.

General conclusions and limits of the study: Expanded TCRs formed significantly more large CDR3 similarity clusters than pre-sensitization or healthy control sets, consistent with antigen-driven responses. Repeated subsampling changed both the strength of the expansion versus patch-test correlation and the threshold at which the correlation became significant. Because every patient had alopecia, a presumed autoimmune disease, the patients' immune response might differ from that of healthy individuals. No change with DPC sensitization was found in the number of TCRs above 1 in 1000 frequency, and no evidence of global repertoire structure alterations was found. A positive correlation was found between the number of PT1 expanded TCRs and patch test score, with significance reached at thresholds 8, 16 and 32 but not 4.

The library was generated by RACE. Instrument used: NextSeq 500. During library preparation, unique molecular identifiers were attached to individual cDNA molecules so that TCRs could be counted quantitatively and reproducibly. Both TCR alpha and TCR beta chains were sequenced from each blood RNA sample. The study's processing was this. A median of about 87,000 TCRs per sample was observed, with a range of 23,224 to 690,600. The Decombinator software suite was used to annotate the V, J and CDR3 of the TCR reads. For PS versus PT1 abundance plots, all samples were subsampled to the same number of TCRs (28,000). TCRs were defined as expanded if absent before sensitization and observed at least eight times at the 2-week time point. TCRdb handled the public reads itself, with Q25 trimming in fastp and clone calling in MiXCR, and kept productive beta chains. Records with the same CDR3 protein are collapsed into one entry carrying the most frequent genes and DNA. In this record, the V and J calls reflect TCRdb's handling and not the investigators' own analysis. This sample is represented by tens of thousands of distinct CDR3 sequences; 13% of them were singletons. The top ten constitute approximately 6.2% of the sample.

Explained via the paper, the time point label denotes: patch test 3, about 24 weeks after DPC sensitization. In the paper's terms, the treatment or condition label means: therapeutic diphenylcyclopropenone sensitization with weekly scalp DPC. Blood at each patch-test visit was drawn before the patch test was applied. Patients were eligible if aged 18 to 70, diagnosed with alopecia and judged suitable for DPC therapy, and pregnant patients were excluded. Total RNA was extracted from unfractionated whole blood that had been collected in Tempus Blood RNA tubes. The V and J ends are trimmed by 6 bases and 5 bases, leaving 14 bases between them. The CDR3 goes from the cysteine to the phenylalanine over 14 residues. The read is trimmed to its CDR3 DNA, 42 bases read in frame from base 1. Via the germline V gene, CDR1 is SGHRS and CDR2 YFSETQ.

The chain uses TRBV5-1 and TRBJ2-2; the D region possibly corresponds to TRBD2 (5 bases align). Sequenced here: whole blood, sampled in connection with sensitization to the hapten diphenylcyclopropenone (DPC). The source is a woman aged 45-65 years with alopecia areata. Some clones in this sample may be carry-over from other donors' samples. This receptor has the CDR3 CASTEGLTTGELFF. The nucleotides are TGCGCCAGCACCGAGGGATTGACAACCGGGGAGCTGTTTTTT.